The source of this TCR beta chain is a study of response to subunit inactivated influenza vaccine. Study-wide results and limits: Few additional T cells are recruited per seasonal influenza vaccination, authors suggested.

TCRdb processed the RT-PCR reads anew with MiXCR; each CDR3 protein has one entry. The sample consists of about half a million distinct CDR3 sequences, about 7.6% of them appearing once. As regards this clonotype: Its antigen is undetermined.

V was trimmed by 3 bases and J by 1 base, leaving 10 bases between them. CDR1 and CDR2 from the germline V gene are DFQATT and SNEGSKA (reference sequence). The CDR3 loop spans 13 amino acids. The sequence was obtained from a man between 50 and 75 years old who received an inactivated influenza vaccine. Sample: PBMCs from blood, taken around 2 years after vaccination. The chain employs TRBV20-1 and TRBJ2-7; unclear D gene. The chain's CDR3 is CSASNGQSYEQYF. The CDR3 DNA reads as TGCAGTGCTAGTAACGGCCAGTCCTACGAGCAGTACTTC.